The sequence of this T cell receptor (beta chain) was determined in a study of T cell responses to AZD1222 COVID-19 vaccine. Notes on the study in general: In a largely white British group with more females than males, clonal diversity was possibly underestimated. In the spike-specific TCR repertoire, nearly half reportedly target unmutated variant regions. Baseline serostatus was positive in only six AZD1222 recipients.

This clone was seen only once. The antigen is unknown. Germline V gene sequence: CDR1 MNHEY, CDR2 SMNVEV (reference sequence). The CDR3 spans 13 residues. Unmatched junction bases numbered 10, after V lost 8 bases and J lost 8 bases. Method: immunoSEQ multiplex PCR; TCRdb's copy keeps in-frame clones and lacks some. The repertoire holds over 100,000 clones, with about nine tenths as singletons. The material sequenced was peripheral blood, taken on day 0 of AZD1222 vaccination. The J gene is TRBJ1-2, the V gene TRBV27, with TRBD1 matching over 8 bases. The receptor comes from an adult in good health. CDR3 bases: TGTGCCAGCGCCCCGACAGGGGCTAGGGGCTACACCTTC. Its protein product is CASAPTGARGYTF.